The clone carrying this T cell receptor (beta chain) was counted at least ten times. Antigen specificity is unknown. The sample comes from a study of T-cell reconstitution after alpha-beta-depleted transplantation in children. General study findings and limits: Surviving thymic progenitors and recipient T cells were the source of high TCRbeta diversity at day 60 in some patients. After one year, T-cell counts and TCRbeta diversity mostly came from new T cells. There were reportedly several hundred expanded graft clones from which alpha-beta T cells came about two months after transplant.

Germline-derived CDR1 and CDR2 are MNHEY and SVGEGT. The CDR3 covers 13 residues. Trimming cost V 6 bases and J 5 bases, with 13 bases left between them. Library preparation (for TCRbeta) was performed with unique molecular identifiers. TCRdb processed the PCR reads anew with MiXCR; each CDR3 protein has one entry. The sample has approximately 980,000 distinct CDR3 sequences, around 30% seen once. This clonotype was sampled from a boy under two years old who had a stem cell transplant for SCID, so the T cells may come from the graft donor. The sequencing used PBMCs, mostly from graft donor cells, collected 360 days after TCRalphabeta/CD19-depleted stem cell transplant. The chain is built from TRBV6-2 or TRBV6-3 and TRBJ1-2; D remains ambiguous. The CDR3 sequence: CASSPGRDYGYTF. CDR3 coding DNA: TGTGCCAGCAGCCCCGGACGGGATTATGGCTACACCTTC.